This T cell receptor (beta chain) came from a study of blood T cells in healthy people across ages. CDR1 and CDR2 (germline): SQVTM, ANQGSEA. The CDR3 is 19 residues long. The V segment lost 7 bases and the J segment 2 bases; nucleotides outside the gene matches: 20. A sample-barcoded 5' primer and a J-beta primer mix were used in a second PCR of roughly 6 to 12 cycles. In TCRdb, the 5' RACE reads were re-called with MiXCR into one record per CDR3 protein. This sample has about 1.8 million distinct CDR3 sequences; roughly 52% occur once, and the top ten carry approximately 2.1%. This chain joins TRBV29-1 and TRBJ2-1, with TRBD2 matching over 10 bases. This receptor was taken from a woman in her thirties or forties in good health. The sequencing input was blood. Written as DNA, the CDR3 is TGCAGCGCAGAAGGCCCAGCGGGGGGGCCAGGGAATACCTACAATGAGCAGTTCTTC. This encodes CSAEGPAGGPGNTYNEQFF.